Below, one T cell receptor beta chain is given with its context. As yet, its antigen is unknown. Two nested PCRs, run for around 15 and 10 cycles, were applied to TCRalpha and TCRbeta cDNA. TCRdb reprocessed the 5' RACE reads, with one entry per CDR3 protein and no DNA. The sample table includes more than 300,000 distinct CDR3 sequences. This sample stems from a study of monozygotic twins with inflammatory bowel disease. Study findings and constraints: IBD patients carried less diverse TCRbeta repertoires (inverse Simpson) than healthy co-twins.

Germline CDR1 DFQATT, CDR2 SNEGSKA (reference sequence). The CDR3 runs 15 residues. The draw for each donor consisted of a single 2.5 ml blood sample. Skipping T cell sorting, the study isolated total RNA directly from whole blood. The origin of this receptor is a human donor with ulcerative colitis or Crohn's disease, or a healthy co-twin of an affected twin (not recorded which). Material for sequencing was blood. The chain recombines TRBV20-1 with TRBJ2-1. The CDR3 region is CSARDPGTSSVGQFF.